A selection of T cell receptor beta chains follows, all from one sample in a study of early T cells in non-severe SARS-CoV-2 infection. TCRdb independently ran MiXCR on the 5' RACE reads; one entry per CDR3 protein. The sample has around 77,000 distinct CDR3 sequences; 12% are singletons. The specimen was whole blood, collected at baseline. Receptor source: an adult who was a healthcare worker with PCR-confirmed SARS-CoV-2 infection or an uninfected control (not recorded which). The donor label of this sample is uncertain. Both conserved end residues are part of each CDR3. D genes are given only for firm matches. Rows may omit the clone size; those that give it use once, few, many or a size class.

V gene	D gene	J gene	clone size	CDR3 length	CDR3 DNA	CDR3 protein
TRBV5-1	.	TRBJ2-2	few	17	TGCGCCAGCAGCTTGACCGGGACCACTCGCGGCACCGGGGAGCTGTTTTTT	CASSLTGTTRGTGELFF
TRBV7-6	.	TRBJ1-1	.	13	TGTGCCAGCAGACCAAGCTACAACACTGAAGCTTTCTTT	CASRPSYNTEAFF
TRBV6-2/TRBV6-3	.	TRBJ2-2	many	14	TGTGCCAGCAGCCAAACTACTAACACCGGGGAGCTGTTTTTT	CASSQTTNTGELFF
TRBV7-2	.	TRBJ2-3	.	15	TGTGCCAGCAGCTTATCGCCGGGTAGCACAGATACGCAGTATTTT	CASSLSPGSTDTQYF
TRBV5-1	TRBD1	TRBJ1-1	few	16	TGCGCCAGCAGCTCCAACTGGGACAGACTAAACACTGAAGCTTTCTTT	CASSSNWDRLNTEAFF
TRBV4-1	.	TRBJ2-1	.	14	TGCGCCAGCAGCCAAGGACGGGGCGCCGATGAGCAGTTCTTC	CASSQGRGADEQFF
TRBV6-2/TRBV6-3	.	TRBJ1-5	.	13	TGTGCCAGCAGTTACTGGGGCAGAGGACCCCAGCATTTT	CASSYWGRGPQHF
TRBV7-9	.	TRBJ2-5	few	14	TGTGCCAGCAGCTTAGAAGGACTTAGATTAACCCAGTACTTC	CASSLEGLRLTQYF
TRBV29-1	TRBD2	TRBJ2-1	many	15	TGCAGCGCATGGGGGGGAGGGCCTGATGGGGATGAGCAGTTCTTC	CSAWGGGPDGDEQFF
TRBV11-2	TRBD2	TRBJ2-7	few	19	TGTGCCAGCAGCGACTTACTCGTAGCGGGGGGGCCTCTAGGCTACGAGCAGTACTTC	CASSDLLVAGGPLGYEQYF
TRBV7-8	.	TRBJ2-7	.	19	TGTGCCAGCAGCCTTCAAATCAACGGGAGATTCACAGGCCCCTACGAGCAGTACTTC	CASSLQINGRFTGPYEQYF
TRBV19	TRBD1	TRBJ2-1	many	16	TGTGCCAGTAGTAATAACAGGGGGAGTGCCTACAATGAGCAGTTCTTC	CASSNNRGSAYNEQFF
TRBV9	TRBD1	TRBJ1-4	.	15	TGTGCCAGCAGCGTACAGGGGGCAACTAATGAAAAACTGTTTTTT	CASSVQGATNEKLFF
TRBV7-9	TRBD1	TRBJ2-7	many	15	TGTGCCAGCAGCGGACGGGACAGGCGCTCCTACGAGCAGTACTTC	CASSGRDRRSYEQYF
TRBV5-1	TRBD2	TRBJ2-1	many	19	TGCGCCAGCAGCTTACTAGCGCCCTTCGTTCCTAGCTCCTACAATGAGCAGTTCTTC	CASSLLAPFVPSSYNEQFF
TRBV14	.	TRBJ1-1	.	13	TGTGCCAGCAGCCACTCAGGGAACACTGAAGCTTTCTTT	CASSHSGNTEAFF
TRBV6-5	.	TRBJ2-5	.	14	TGTGCCAGCAGTTACTCGTACCGAGAAGAGACCCAGTACTTC	CASSYSYREETQYF
TRBV29-1	.	TRBJ2-2	few	13	TGCAGCGGGAGCTCGGGTTACACCGGGGAGCTGTTTTTT	CSGSSGYTGELFF
TRBV2	.	TRBJ2-1	.	13	TGTGCCAGCAGGGACACGTCCTACAATGAGCAGTTCTTC	CASRDTSYNEQFF
TRBV7-2	TRBD2	TRBJ2-1	many	15	TGTGCCAGCAGTTCCCGGACTAGTCCCTACAATGAGCAGTTCTTC	CASSSRTSPYNEQFF
TRBV7-7	TRBD1	TRBJ2-2	few	15	TGTGCCAGCAGCTCCCAGACAGGGGGCACCGGGGAGCTGTTTTTT	CASSSQTGGTGELFF
TRBV28	.	TRBJ1-6	many	14	TGTGCCAGCGTACGGACGGGTTATAATTCACCCCTCCACTTT	CASVRTGYNSPLHF
TRBV7-2	TRBD1	TRBJ2-3	many	15	TGTGCCAGCAGCTCCCGGACAGGGACCACAGATACGCAGTATTTT	CASSSRTGTTDTQYF
TRBV18	.	TRBJ1-1	few	13	TGTGCCAGCTCCGGGGGGGCCGCTAGTGAAGCTTTCTTT	CASSGGAASEAFF
TRBV19	.	TRBJ2-3	.	16	TGTGCCAGTAAACACGCCCCGGGGCCGGGGACAGATACGCAGTATTTT	CASKHAPGPGTDTQYF
TRBV4-2	TRBD2	TRBJ2-3	many	16	TGTGCCAGCAGCCAACCTCCACTAGCGCGCACAGATACGCAGTATTTT	CASSQPPLARTDTQYF
TRBV20-1	.	TRBJ2-6	many	14	TGCAGTGCTAGGGACGCGTCTGGGGCCAACGTCCTGACTTTC	CSARDASGANVLTF
TRBV6-5	.	TRBJ2-1	.	14	TGTGCCAGCAGGCTTAGGGGAGGATACAATGAGCAGTTCTTC	CASRLRGGYNEQFF
TRBV12-3/TRBV12-4	TRBD1	TRBJ2-7	few	17	TGTGCCAGCAGCCTTGGGGACAGGGTTGGCACTACCTACGAGCAGTACTTC	CASSLGDRVGTTYEQYF
TRBV20-1	TRBD2	TRBJ2-1	many	15	TGCAGTGCTAGACGTCCAGCGGGAGTCTACAATGAGCAGTTCTTC	CSARRPAGVYNEQFF
TRBV18	.	TRBJ1-6	.	15	TGTGCCAGCTCACCAGGGGGCGCGGGGAATTCACCCCTCCACTTT	CASSPGGAGNSPLHF
TRBV30	.	TRBJ2-7	few	11	TGTGCCTGGAGTGTCTCCAACGAGCAGTACTTC	CAWSVSNEQYF
TRBV2	.	TRBJ1-1	few	13	TGTGCCAGCAGTCCTGCCGGTGCGCCTGAAGCTTTCTTT	CASSPAGAPEAFF
TRBV29-1	.	TRBJ2-7	.	13	TGCAGCGTTTTTGACAGAACTTCTTACGAGCAGTACTTC	CSVFDRTSYEQYF
TRBV2	TRBD1	TRBJ1-3	many	14	TGTGCCAGCCGTATACAGGGGATGGGAAACACCATATATTTT	CASRIQGMGNTIYF
TRBV12-3/TRBV12-4	.	TRBJ1-1	.	15	TGTGCCAGCAAACTAAACGTGGGGGGCAGAACTGAAGCTTTCTTT	CASKLNVGGRTEAFF
TRBV11-2	TRBD2	TRBJ2-5	few	15	TGTGCCAGCAGCTTAACAGCGGGGGGGACAGAGACCCAGTACTTC	CASSLTAGGTETQYF